This TCR beta chain was observed in a study of blood T cell repertoires in COVID-19. The CDR3 consists of 13 residues. Germline V gene lookup returns CDR1 SNHLY and CDR2 FYNNEI. V dropped 3 bases and J dropped 10 bases, with 10 bases sitting between them. Authors' methods: From reference gene primer amplification, estimates of nucleated cell counts were derived. Libraries were prepared by immunoSEQ multiplex PCR; TCRdb keeps only in-frame clonotypes and omits some of them. V and J calls and clone size come straight from that table; D and trimming were deduced from the DNA. The sample shows around 200,000 clones, roughly 86% of them seen only once.

Sequenced: peripheral blood. The chain carries TRBV2 and TRBJ1-6; perhaps TRBD1 as D (6 bases). This receptor was taken from a man aged 18 to 29 with active or convalescent COVID-19. The CDR3 is CASSDRGYSPLHF. The CDR3 DNA sequence: TGTGCCAGCAGTGACAGGGGTTACTCACCCCTCCACTTT.